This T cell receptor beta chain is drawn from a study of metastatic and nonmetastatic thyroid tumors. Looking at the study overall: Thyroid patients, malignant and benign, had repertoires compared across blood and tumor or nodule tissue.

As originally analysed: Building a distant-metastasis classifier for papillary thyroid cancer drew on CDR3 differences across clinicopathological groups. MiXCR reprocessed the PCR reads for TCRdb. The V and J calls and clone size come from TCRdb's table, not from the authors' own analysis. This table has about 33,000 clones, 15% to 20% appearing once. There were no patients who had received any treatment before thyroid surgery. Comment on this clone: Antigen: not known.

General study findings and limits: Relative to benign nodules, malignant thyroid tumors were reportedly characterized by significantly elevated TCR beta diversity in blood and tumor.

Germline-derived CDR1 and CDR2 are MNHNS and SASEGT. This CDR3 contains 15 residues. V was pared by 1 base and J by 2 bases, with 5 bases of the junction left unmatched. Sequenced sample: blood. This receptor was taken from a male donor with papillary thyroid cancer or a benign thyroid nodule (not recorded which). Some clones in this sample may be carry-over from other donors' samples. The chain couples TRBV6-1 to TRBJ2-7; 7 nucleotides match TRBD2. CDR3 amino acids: CASSEGGGSPYEQYF. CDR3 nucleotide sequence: TGTGCCAGCAGTGAAGGGGGGGGGTCCCCCTACGAGCAGTACTTC.